A selection of T cell receptor beta chains follows, all from one sample in a study of T-cell memory formation after mild COVID-19. A single record per CDR3 protein comes from TCRdb applying MiXCR to the 5' RACE reads. The sample consists of tens of thousands of distinct CDR3 sequences, about 13% of them appearing once. The source material was PBMCs or a T cell subset sorted from them (not recorded which). The receptor set was obtained from an adult woman who had mild COVID-19 (a few samples of this study predate the infection). Cell type and time point are not known. CDR3s include the opening cysteine and the closing phenylalanine or tryptophan. Each record gives: V gene, J gene, clone size, D gene, CDR3 protein, CDR3 DNA. A D gene is named only where the DNA matches it firmly. Size tells how often a clone was seen (once, few, many) or the class of an expanded clone, and some rows leave it out.

>TRBV7-6|TRBJ2-7|.|TRBD1
CASTGTGPSYEQYF
TGTGCCAGCACCGGGACAGGCCCCTCCTACGAGCAGTACTTC
>TRBV12-3/TRBV12-4|TRBJ2-7|.|.
CASSLALASYEQYF
TGTGCCAGCAGTTTAGCACTAGCCAGCTACGAGCAGTACTTC
>TRBV10-3|TRBJ2-3|few|.
CAIKGGSADTQYF
TGTGCCATCAAGGGGGGGTCGGCAGATACGCAGTATTTT
>TRBV9|TRBJ1-1|.|.
CASSVRGTEAFF
TGTGCCAGCAGCGTAAGGGGAACTGAAGCTTTCTTT
>TRBV12-3/TRBV12-4|TRBJ2-6|few|.
CASTGAAGPFGANVLTF
TGTGCCAGCACCGGGGCCGCCGGGCCCTTTGGGGCCAACGTCCTGACTTTC
>TRBV6-1|TRBJ1-1|.|TRBD1
CASSELTTGAEAFF
TGTGCCAGCAGTGAACTTACCACAGGGGCTGAAGCTTTCTTT
>TRBV7-9|TRBJ2-1|many|TRBD2
CASSLGATSEQFF
TGTGCCAGCAGCTTAGGGGCGACTAGCGAGCAGTTCTTC
>TRBV5-1|TRBJ2-1|.|TRBD1
CASSLGQGAFDEQFF
TGCGCCAGCAGCTTGGGACAGGGGGCTTTCGATGAGCAGTTCTTC
>TRBV6-5|TRBJ1-2|.|.
CASSYQGPGGYTF
TGTGCCAGCAGTTATCAGGGCCCGGGTGGCTACACCTTC
>TRBV7-8|TRBJ2-1|.|TRBD2
CASSSNSGSVVPHEQFF
TGTGCCAGCAGCTCCAATAGCGGGAGTGTAGTCCCCCATGAGCAGTTCTTC
>TRBV2|TRBJ2-7|.|TRBD2
CASRASGGPYEQYF
TGTGCCAGCCGTGCCAGCGGGGGACCCTACGAGCAGTACTTC
>TRBV11-3|TRBJ2-3|.|TRBD1
CASSLAQGADTQYF
TGTGCCAGCAGCTTAGCCCAGGGGGCAGATACGCAGTATTTT
>TRBV4-3|TRBJ1-3|few|.
CASSQDLGTSSGNTIYF
TGCGCCAGCAGCCAAGATTTAGGGACGTCCTCTGGAAACACCATATATTTT
>TRBV24-1|TRBJ2-2|.|.
CATSDLRSYTGELFF
TGTGCCACCAGTGATTTGAGGTCGTACACCGGGGAGCTGTTTTTT
>TRBV6-7|TRBJ1-2|few|.
CASSSLKGRFYGYTF
TGTGCCAGCAGTTCCCTAAAAGGGCGCTTCTATGGCTACACCTTC
>TRBV18|TRBJ2-7|many|TRBD1
CASSPGTGVDEQYF
TGTGCCAGCTCACCTGGGACAGGGGTGGACGAGCAGTACTTC
>TRBV6-5|TRBJ2-1|many|TRBD2
CASSQVAGSSYNEQFF
TGTGCCAGCAGTCAAGTAGCGGGAAGCTCCTACAATGAGCAGTTCTTC
>TRBV7-3|TRBJ2-3|few|.
CASSFAGLADTQYF
TGTGCCAGCAGCTTCGCCGGGTTAGCAGATACGCAGTATTTT
>TRBV24-1|TRBJ1-5|few|.
CATSDFDNQPQHF
TGTGCCACCAGTGATTTTGACAATCAGCCCCAGCATTTT
>TRBV7-9|TRBJ2-1|many|.
CASSPPPAGSYNEQFF
TGTGCCAGCAGCCCCCCTCCGGCAGGATCTTACAATGAGCAGTTCTTC
>TRBV6-1|TRBJ2-3|.|TRBD2
CASSDPGLATDTQYF
TGTGCCAGCAGTGATCCGGGACTAGCTACAGATACGCAGTATTTT
>TRBV20-1|TRBJ2-1|.|TRBD1
CSAPPGQGARDEQFF
TGCAGTGCTCCCCCGGGACAGGGGGCGCGAGATGAGCAGTTCTTC
>TRBV20-1|TRBJ2-2|many|TRBD2
CSARASGISEARELFF
TGCAGTGCCAGGGCTAGCGGGATATCGGAAGCAAGGGAGCTGTTTTTT
>TRBV9|TRBJ2-2|.|TRBD1
CASEQGANTGELFF
TGTGCCAGCGAACAGGGGGCGAACACCGGGGAGCTGTTTTTT
>TRBV7-6|TRBJ1-3|.|TRBD1
CASSSDRAGAGNTIYF
TGTGCCAGCAGCTCCGACAGGGCCGGCGCTGGAAACACCATATATTTT
>TRBV30|TRBJ1-1|few|.
CASHVRGAGLGEAFF
TGTGCCTCCCACGTCAGGGGCGCCGGCTTGGGTGAAGCTTTCTTT
>TRBV12-3/TRBV12-4|TRBJ2-2|.|TRBD1
CASTPGDRDTGELFF
TGTGCCAGCACCCCTGGGGACAGGGACACCGGGGAGCTGTTTTTT
>TRBV20-1|TRBJ1-1|.|.
CSARDPAGVNTEAFF
TGCAGTGCTAGAGATCCTGCAGGAGTGAACACTGAAGCTTTCTTT
>TRBV29-1|TRBJ2-1|.|TRBD1
CSVVSRDSFNEQFF
TGCAGCGTTGTGAGTCGGGACAGTTTTAATGAGCAGTTCTTC
>TRBV29-1|TRBJ2-7|many|TRBD1
CSVTGALSYEQYF
TGCAGCGTGACAGGGGCCCTCTCCTACGAGCAGTACTTC
>TRBV9|TRBJ1-2|.|.
CASSAPGTGYGYTF
TGTGCCAGCAGCGCCCCAGGGACGGGGTATGGCTACACCTTC
>TRBV7-6|TRBJ2-3|many|TRBD1
CASSSEQGADTQYF
TGTGCCAGCAGCTCCGAACAGGGGGCAGATACGCAGTATTTT
>TRBV4-1|TRBJ2-5|few|TRBD2
CASSQLLSGGQETQYF
TGCGCCAGCAGCCAACTTCTGAGCGGGGGTCAAGAGACCCAGTACTTC
>TRBV6-2/TRBV6-3|TRBJ2-1|.|.
CASSYAGHEQFF
TGTGCCAGCAGTTACGCGGGTCACGAGCAGTTCTTC
>TRBV19|TRBJ2-5|.|TRBD1
CASSVTGWRQETQYF
TGTGCCAGTAGTGTGACAGGGTGGAGGCAGGAGACCCAGTACTTC
>TRBV12-3/TRBV12-4|TRBJ2-7|.|TRBD2
CASSTGAGRAYEQYF
TGTGCCAGCAGCACCGGTGCGGGGAGGGCCTACGAGCAGTACTTC
>TRBV20-1|TRBJ2-1|many|TRBD2
CSARDRTSGSYNEQFF
TGCAGTGCTAGAGATAGGACTAGCGGCTCCTACAATGAGCAGTTCTTC
>TRBV11-2|TRBJ2-1|once|.
CASRYYRGGEQFF
TGTGCCAGCAGATATTACAGGGGAGGTGAGCAGTTCTTC
>TRBV4-2|TRBJ2-3|few|TRBD1
CASSPTGGSTDTQYF
TGTGCCAGCAGCCCTACAGGGGGCAGCACAGATACGCAGTATTTT
>TRBV6-5|TRBJ2-4|.|TRBD2
CASSPGTSPSTVQYF
TGTGCCAGCAGCCCCGGGACTAGTCCTTCCACGGTTCAGTACTTC
>TRBV4-2|TRBJ2-2|.|.
CASSQEFLIGGAPTGELFF
TGTGCCAGCAGCCAAGAATTTTTGATTGGCGGGGCCCCTACCGGGGAGCTGTTTTTT
>TRBV5-6|TRBJ2-1|few|TRBD2
CASSAGLAGADEQFF
TGTGCCAGCAGCGCCGGACTAGCGGGGGCGGATGAGCAGTTCTTC
>TRBV19|TRBJ1-2|few|.
CASTETYYGYTF
TGTGCCAGTACAGAGACCTACTATGGCTACACCTTC
>TRBV29-1|TRBJ2-1|many|.
CSVEPVPNEQFF
TGCAGCGTTGAACCCGTCCCCAATGAGCAGTTCTTC
>TRBV7-3|TRBJ2-5|few|.
CAIGGGGNQETQYF
TGTGCCATAGGAGGCGGGGGCAACCAAGAGACCCAGTACTTC
>TRBV5-4|TRBJ1-2|.|TRBD1
CASSGDRGVSYGYTF
TGTGCCAGCAGCGGGGACAGGGGGGTCTCCTATGGCTACACCTTC
>TRBV5-1|TRBJ1-6|few|TRBD1
CASSMDREWVGSPLHF
TGCGCCAGCAGCATGGACAGGGAGTGGGTAGGATCACCCCTCCACTTT
>TRBV29-1|TRBJ2-1|few|.
CSVASYNEQFF
TGCAGCGTTGCAAGTTACAATGAGCAGTTCTTC
>TRBV7-9|TRBJ2-1|.|TRBD1
CASSLDRGHQGEQFF
TGTGCCAGCAGCTTAGACAGGGGACACCAAGGGGAGCAGTTCTTC